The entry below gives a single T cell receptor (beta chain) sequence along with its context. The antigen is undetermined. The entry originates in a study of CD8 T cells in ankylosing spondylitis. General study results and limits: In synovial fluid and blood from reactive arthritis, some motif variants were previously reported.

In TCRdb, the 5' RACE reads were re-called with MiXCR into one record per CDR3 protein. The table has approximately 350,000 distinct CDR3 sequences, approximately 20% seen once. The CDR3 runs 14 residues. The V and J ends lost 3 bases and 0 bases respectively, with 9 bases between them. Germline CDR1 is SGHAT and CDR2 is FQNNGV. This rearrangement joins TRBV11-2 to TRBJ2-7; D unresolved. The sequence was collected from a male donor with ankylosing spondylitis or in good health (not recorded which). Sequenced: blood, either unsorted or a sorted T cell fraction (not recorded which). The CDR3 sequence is CASSFKFDSYEQYF. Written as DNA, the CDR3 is TGTGCCAGCAGCTTTAAGTTTGACTCCTACGAGCAGTACTTC.